The 22 T cell receptor beta chains in this list originate from one sample, sequenced in a study of T cells in Graves' hyperthyroidism and ophthalmopathy (dated by TCRdb to between 2018 and 2021). The method was multiplex PCR. TCRdb records Illumina HiSeq 2000 as the sequencer. The TCR beta CDR3 regions were amplified from the RNA transcripts. The first round of RT-PCR for the TCR CDR3 was performed with the HTBI primer set and the Qiagen OneStep RT-PCR kit. TCRdb reprocessing: public reads trimmed at Q25 with fastp, clones called with MiXCR, in-frame beta chains kept. Duplicate CDR3 protein sequences are folded into a single record with the most common DNA and genes. The sample has more than 350,000 distinct CDR3 sequences on record, about 15% of them singletons. Approximately 32% of the sample goes to the ten largest clones. Sequencing used blood. These receptors originate from a woman aged 25 to 39 with Graves' hyperthyroidism.

The table lists this clonotype with many counts. This chain joins TRBV20-1 and TRBJ2-3; D not resolved. The ends were cut back, 6 bases at V and 4 bases at J, with 17 bases in the middle. The CDR3 totals 14 residues. Germline values: CDR1 DFQATT, CDR2 SNEGSKA (reference sequence). CDR3 sequence reads: CSADQARWADTQYF. The CDR3 region has the DNA TGCAGTGCGGATCAGGCTCGTTGGGCAGATACGCAGTATTTT.

This clonotype was recorded a few times. The chain carries TRBV28 and TRBJ2-2, with TRBD2 identical over 8 bases. Germline loops: CDR1 MDHEN, CDR2 SYDVKM. The CDR3 has 17 amino acids. The V and J ends lost 3 bases and 2 bases, in that order; junction bases with no gene match: 8. The CDR3 loop is CASSFPGGDRNTGELFF. CDR3 DNA: TGTGCCAGCAGTTTTCCGGGAGGGGACCGTAACACCGGGGAGCTGTTTTTT.

This clonotype was observed at least ten times. This rearrangement joins TRBV12-3 or TRBV12-4 to TRBJ2-5; 9 positions agree with TRBD2. J lost 4 bases, V lost 7 bases, and 7 bases had no gene match. The CDR3 sequence is 14 residues long. In DNA form, the CDR3 reads TGTGCCAGCATCTCTGGGACTAGCCGAGAGACCCAGTACTTC. Translation gives CASISGTSRETQYF.

DNA of the CDR3: TGTGCCAGCAGTTACTCAGGCAGCACGCCCAAAAACATTCAGTACTTC. Translation gives CASSYSGSTPKNIQYF. The rearrangement uses TRBV6-6 and TRBJ2-4; D is unclear. CDR1 is MNHNY and CDR2 is SVGAGI in the germline V gene (reference sequence). V gave up 0 bases and J gave up 2 bases, with 11 bases separating them. The CDR3 sequence is 16 residues long.

J is TRBJ2-1 and V is TRBV6-1; a weak D match, TRBD1 (6 bases). The CDR3 extends over 16 amino acids. V shed 5 bases and J shed 7 bases, with 21 bases lying between them. Germline V gene data show CDR1 as MNHNS and CDR2 as SASEGT. CDR3 sequence (DNA): TGTGCCAGCAGTAAGAGACAGGACGTACCGGGGAATGAGCAGTTCTTC. It yields the protein CASSKRQDVPGNEQFF.

This clonotype was detected many times. The chain combines TRBV7-3 with TRBJ2-1; D tentatively fits TRBD1 or TRBD2 (7 bases each). Trimming took off 5 bases at V and 13 bases at J, with 18 bases between the two ends. This CDR3 region has 13 residues. From germline, CDR1 is SGHTA and CDR2 FQGTGA. The CDR3 bases are TGTGCCAGCAGCGGGGAGGGGGCGCTACCCCAGTTCTTC. The encoded protein is CASSGEGALPQFF.

There are a few counts of this clonotype. The V call is TRBV4-2, the J call TRBJ1-5; the D gene is possibly TRBD1 (6 bases). Trimming removed 0 bases from V and 5 bases from J, with 11 bases in between. Germline loops: CDR1 LGHNA, CDR2 YNFKEQ. CDR3 length: 15 residues. The CDR3 here is CASSQDYQGYQPQHF. For the CDR3, the DNA is TGTGCCAGCAGCCAAGATTACCAGGGGTATCAGCCCCAGCATTTT.

This clonotype was counted only a few times. This chain links TRBV24-1 with TRBJ1-2, with a possible D match to TRBD1 (6 bases). Trimming removed 5 bases at V and 6 bases at J, with 12 bases between. This CDR3 has 13 amino acids. The germline CDR1 and CDR2 sequences are KGHDR and SFDVKD. The DNA of the CDR3 is TGTGCCACCAGTGGTGGGGCAGGGGATGGCTACACCTTC. As protein: CATSGGAGDGYTF.

This clonotype was counted ten times or more. The chain combines TRBV12-3 or TRBV12-4 with TRBJ1-1; the D is unclear. CDR3 length: 13 amino acids. Trimming removed 6 bases from V and 5 bases from J, with 13 bases in between. CDR3 region: CASSPSRRTEAFF. The DNA of the CDR3 is TGTGCCAGCAGCCCCTCTCGGCGGACTGAAGCTTTCTTT.

This clonotype was picked up many times. The chain uses TRBV3-1 and TRBJ1-5, with 7 bases lining up with TRBD1. This CDR3 is 13 amino acids long. The V gene end was trimmed by 3 bases and the J gene end by 4 bases; junction bases not matched to a gene: 0. From germline, CDR1 is LGHDT and CDR2 YNNKEL (reference sequence). CDR3 nucleotides: TGTGCCAGCAGCCAGGGACAGAATCAGCCCCAGCATTTT. Protein sequence: CASSQGQNQPQHF. The whole variable domain, remainder taken from reference TRBV3-1 and TRBJ1-5, is DTAVSQTPKYLVTQMGNDKSIKCEQNLGHDTMYWYKQDSKKFLKIMFSYNNKELIINETVPNRFSPKSPDKAHLNLHINSLELGDSAVYFCASSQGQNQPQHFGDGTRLSIL.

This clonotype occurred many times. CDR3 region: CASSQASGGRELFF. The CDR3 DNA is TGTGCCAGCAGCCAAGCATCAGGGGGCCGGGAGCTGTTTTTT. The chain combines TRBV3-1 with TRBJ2-2; 8 positions agree with TRBD1. The CDR3 totals 14 residues. V was clipped by 1 base and J by 9 bases; unmatched bases: 4. From germline, CDR1 is LGHDT and CDR2 YNNKEL (reference sequence).

About this clonotype itself: Being one base from a much bigger clone, this may be a read error. This chain uses TRBV28 with TRBJ2-7, with TRBD2 matching over 12 bases. CDR1 MDHEN and CDR2 SYDVKM come from the germline V gene. The CDR3 loop spans 15 amino acids. Losses at the gene ends were 6 bases for V and 2 bases for J; bases not matched to a gene: 5. As DNA, the CDR3 is TGTGCCAGCAGGACTTCTAGCGGGAGGGCCTACGAGCAGTACTTC. This sequence encodes CASRTSSGRAYEQYF.

This clonotype was seen only a few times. The genes are TRBV5-8 and TRBJ2-5; possible D gene TRBD1, 6 bases. The CDR3 contains 17 residues. Germline V gene data show CDR1 as SGHTS and CDR2 as YDEGEE. V was pared by 0 bases and J by 5 bases, with 20 bases between. CDR3 in amino acids: CASSLAGETGKRETQYF. CDR3 sequence (DNA): TGTGCCAGCAGCTTGGCCGGAGAAACAGGGAAAAGGGAGACCCAGTACTTC.

Comment on this clonotype: Being one base from a much bigger clone, this may be a read error. Without the conserved terminal phenylalanine or tryptophan, this CDR3 likely stems from a read error. The rearrangement joins TRBV2 to TRBJ2-1, with TRBD2 matching over 9 bases. The V and J ends lost 8 bases and 4 bases, in that order; junction bases with no gene match: 6. This CDR3 has 14 residues. The germline V gene has CDR1 SNHLY and CDR2 FYNNEI. The CDR3 reads CASFGTSLYNEQFL. The CDR3 DNA reads TGTGCCAGCTTCGGGACTAGCCTTTACAATGAGCAGTTCCTC.

This clonotype has a count of ten or more. The chain joins TRBV18 to TRBJ2-6; D gene unclear. V was cut by 3 bases and J by 4 bases, with 10 bases left in between. The V gene's germline CDR1 is KGHSH and CDR2 LQKENI. The CDR3 has 15 residues. In nucleotides, the CDR3 is TGTGCCAGCTCACCCGAGTCCGGGGGGGCCAACGTCCTGACTTTC. Translation: CASSPESGGANVLTF.

The J gene is TRBJ1-1, the V gene TRBV12-5; D gene unclear. This CDR3 comprises 14 residues. V lost 6 bases, J lost 1 base, and 12 bases lay in between. The germline V gene has CDR1 LGHNT and CDR2 FRNRAP. In nucleotides, the CDR3 is TGTGCTAGTGGCGATCTGGACCCGAACACTGAAGCTTTCTTT. Encoded protein: CASGDLDPNTEAFF. Full variable domain (rest looked up from reference TRBV12-5 and TRBJ1-1): DARVTQTPRHKVTEMGQEVTMRCQPILGHNTVFWYRQTMMQGLELLAYFRNRAPLDDSGMPKDRFSAEMPDATLATLKIQPSEPRDSAVYFCASGDLDPNTEAFFGQGTRLTVV.

The chain links TRBV5-1 to TRBJ2-7; maybe TRBD2 (7 bases). The CDR3 is 16 residues long. Trimming stripped 4 bases from V and 1 base from J, with 18 bases between. Germline lookup yields CDR1 SGHRS and CDR2 YFSETQ. The CDR3 nucleotides are TGCGCCAGCAGCCCCCGGGGGGCCCTGGGGTCCTACGAGCAGTACTTC. Amino acids: CASSPRGALGSYEQYF.

This clonotype was found many times. This rearrangement joins TRBV2 to TRBJ2-1, with D maybe TRBD2 (6 bases). CDR1 is SNHLY and CDR2 is FYNNEI in the germline V gene. The CDR3 runs 13 residues. V was pared by 7 bases and J by 10 bases, with 17 bases between. This chain's CDR3 is CASKIDRSGEQFF. CDR3 coding DNA: TGTGCCAGCAAGATTGACCGGAGCGGGGAGCAGTTCTTC.

The chain links TRBV19 to TRBJ2-4; 9 bases line up with TRBD2. This CDR3 has 18 residues. The V segment lost 4 bases and the J segment 0 bases; nucleotides outside the gene matches: 10. CDR1 is LNHDA, CDR2 SQIVND, per germline (reference sequence). This CDR3 reads CASSTDPGLALAKNIQYF. The CDR3 DNA reads as TGTGCCAGTAGTACCGACCCTGGACTAGCGCTAGCCAAAAACATTCAGTACTTC.

This clonotype appeared many times. The V call is TRBV5-1, the J call TRBJ2-1; TRBD2 matches at 8 bases. This CDR3 region has 15 residues. Germline values: CDR1 SGHRS, CDR2 YFSETQ. Trimming took 4 bases from V and 4 from J; bases not matched to a gene: 7. As DNA, the CDR3 is TGCGCCAGCAGCGTTACCGGGACTAGTTACAATGAGCAGTTCTTC. Protein: CASSVTGTSYNEQFF.

This clonotype was recorded many times. This chain joins TRBV7-2 and TRBJ2-7; D ambiguous. V was clipped by 3 bases and J by 1 base, with 4 bases between them. In germline, CDR1 is SGHTA, CDR2 FQGNSA. CDR3 length: 12 residues. The CDR3 loop reads CASSFTSYEQYF. In DNA, the CDR3 is TGTGCCAGCAGCTTCACTTCCTACGAGCAGTACTTC.

The table lists this clonotype with a few counts. The CDR3 is CASSLELASGYSGELFF. The DNA for the CDR3 is TGCGCCAGCAGCTTGGAGCTGGCTAGCGGGTACTCCGGGGAGCTGTTTTTT. This chain joins TRBV5-1 and TRBJ2-2, with 8 positions matching TRBD2. Germline CDR1 is SGHRS and CDR2 is YFSETQ. The CDR3 covers 17 residues. V was clipped by 0 bases and J by 6 bases; unmatched bases: 10.